The sequence of this T cell receptor beta chain was determined in a study of metastatic and nonmetastatic thyroid tumors. Study-wide background: For malignant and benign thyroid patients, tumor or nodule tissue and blood were the sources whose repertoires were compared.

This clone was seen ten or more times. V was pared by 3 bases and J by 0 bases, with 4 bases between. CDR1 is DFQATT and CDR2 is SNEGSKA in the germline V gene (reference sequence). The CDR3 is 12 residues long. TCRdb re-called the PCR reads via MiXCR. This table holds 75,000 to 95,000 clones, about an eighth found once. All patients reached thyroid surgery having received no treatment beforehand. Specimen: blood. The rearrangement links TRBV20-1 to TRBJ2-3; D unclear. This clonotype was sampled from a female donor with papillary thyroid cancer or a benign thyroid nodule (not recorded which). Some clones in this sample may be carry-over from other donors' samples. CDR3 coding DNA: TGCAGTGCTAGGACTAGCACAGATACGCAGTATTTT. It yields the protein CSARTSTDTQYF.